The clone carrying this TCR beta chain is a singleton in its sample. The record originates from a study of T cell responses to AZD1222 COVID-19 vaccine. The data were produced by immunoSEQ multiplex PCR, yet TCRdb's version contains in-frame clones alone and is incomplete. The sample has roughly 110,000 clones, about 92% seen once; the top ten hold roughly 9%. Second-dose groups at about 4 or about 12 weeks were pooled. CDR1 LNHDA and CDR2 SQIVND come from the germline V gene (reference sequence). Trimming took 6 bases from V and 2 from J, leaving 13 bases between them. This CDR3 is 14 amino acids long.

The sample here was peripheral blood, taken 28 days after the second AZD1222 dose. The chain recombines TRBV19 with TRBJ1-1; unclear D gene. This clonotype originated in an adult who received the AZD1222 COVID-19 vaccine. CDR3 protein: CASREQGRNTEAFF. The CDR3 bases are TGTGCCAGTAGGGAGCAAGGGAGAAACACTGAAGCTTTCTTT.